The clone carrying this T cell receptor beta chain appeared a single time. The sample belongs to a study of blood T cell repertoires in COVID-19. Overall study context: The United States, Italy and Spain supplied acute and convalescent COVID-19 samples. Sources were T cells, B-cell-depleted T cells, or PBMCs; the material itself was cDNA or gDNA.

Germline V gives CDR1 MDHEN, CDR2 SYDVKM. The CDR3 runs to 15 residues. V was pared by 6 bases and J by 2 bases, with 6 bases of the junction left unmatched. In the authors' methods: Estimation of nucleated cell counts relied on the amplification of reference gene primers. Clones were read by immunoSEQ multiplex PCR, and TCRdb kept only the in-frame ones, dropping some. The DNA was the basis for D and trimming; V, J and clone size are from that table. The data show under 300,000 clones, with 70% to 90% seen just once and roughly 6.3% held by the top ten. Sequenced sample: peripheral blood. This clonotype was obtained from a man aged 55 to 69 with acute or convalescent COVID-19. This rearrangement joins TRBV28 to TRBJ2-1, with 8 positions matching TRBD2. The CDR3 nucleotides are TGTGCCAGCAGCAAAACTAGCGGACCCTACAATGAGCAGTTCTTC. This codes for CASSKTSGPYNEQFF.